This TCR beta chain was captured in a study of CD8 T cells in ankylosing spondylitis. The V gene lost 7 bases and the J gene lost 0 bases, with 2 bases spanning the gap. Germline V gene sequence: CDR1 KGHSH, CDR2 LQKENI. This CDR3 is 11 amino acids long. In TCRdb, the 5' RACE reads were re-called with MiXCR into one record per CDR3 protein. The profile shows more than 650,000 distinct CDR3 sequences, over 9.5% of them singletons. Study-level results: A TCR beta motif of 7 to 9 highly homologous variants seemed to mark ankylosing spondylitis blood. Clones linked to disease were reported to show significant enrichment in matched ankylosing spondylitis synovial fluid.

On this clonotype: Its cognate antigen is unknown.

The TCR was taken from a male donor with ankylosing spondylitis. The chain uses TRBV18 and TRBJ2-3; D is unresolved. The source material was blood, either unsorted or a sorted T cell fraction (not recorded which). In DNA form, the CDR3 reads TGTGCCAGCTTAAGCACAGATACGCAGTATTTT. Translation: CASLSTDTQYF. The full variable domain, completed using reference TRBV18 and TRBJ2-3, is NAGVMQNPRHLVRRRGQEARLRCSPMKGHSHVYWYRQLPEEGLKFMVYLQKENIIDESGMPKERFSAEFPKEGPSILRIQQVVRGDSAAYFCASLSTDTQYFGPGTRLTVL.